The rows below give T cell receptor beta chains drawn from one sample of a study of cytomegalovirus exposure and HLA in healthy donors. Profiled with immunoSEQ multiplex PCR; TCRdb holds only in-frame clones, not every one. The sample yields 120,000 or so clones, over 75% seen once. The sequenced material came from PBMCs. The receptor source for this set is a woman aged 25 to 39 in good health and CMV-seronegative. Each CDR3 is given with its conserved first and last residue. The order of the fields is D gene, CDR3 length, J gene, clone size, V gene, CDR3 protein, CDR3 DNA. The D gene is left open where the match is weak. Clone size appears in some rows only: once, few, many, or a class for an expanded clone.

>-|14|TRBJ2-7|-|TRBV6-5
CASRLRGGYHEQYF
TGTGCCAGCCGCCTAAGGGGGGGTTACCACGAGCAGTACTTC
>-|13|TRBJ1-1|-|TRBV6-1
CAILVSGNTEAFF
TGTGCCATCCTTGTATCAGGGAACACTGAAGCTTTCTTT
>TRBD2|15|TRBJ2-3|-|TRBV7-2
CASSLERGGTDTQYF
TGTGCCAGCAGCTTAGAGCGGGGGGGCACAGATACGCAGTATTTT
>-|15|TRBJ1-1|few|TRBV7-8
CASSFGGDSGTEAFF
TGTGCCAGCAGCTTCGGAGGGGATTCGGGCACTGAAGCTTTCTTT
>-|11|TRBJ2-1|-|TRBV11-3
CASGRGNEQFF
TGTGCCTCCGGGAGAGGCAATGAGCAGTTCTTC
>TRBD2|15|TRBJ2-2|-|TRBV18
CASSSASGGSGELFF
TGTGCCAGCTCTTCGGCTAGCGGGGGTTCCGGGGAGCTGTTTTTT
>-|16|TRBJ1-3|-|TRBV5-5
CASSLGLTYSGNTIYF
TGTGCCAGCAGCTTGGGACTAACGTACTCTGGAAACACCATATATTTT
>-|14|TRBJ1-3|few|TRBV5-1
CASSLSGGLNTIYF
TGCGCCAGCAGCTTGTCTGGGGGCTTAAACACCATATATTTT
>-|15|TRBJ2-3|-|TRBV30
CAWSVSGGARDTQYF
TGTGCCTGGAGTGTATCTGGGGGGGCCAGGGATACGCAGTATTTT
>-|16|TRBJ1-2|-|TRBV14
CASSQNQGEVVYGYTF
TGTGCCAGCAGCCAAAACCAGGGCGAAGTTGTCTATGGCTACACCTTC
>-|11|TRBJ1-1|many|TRBV20-1
CSATGNTEAFF
TGCAGTGCTACAGGGAACACTGAAGCTTTCTTT
>-|13|TRBJ1-1|-|TRBV19
CASRNDRGTEAFF
TGTGCCAGTAGGAATGATAGGGGGACTGAAGCTTTCTTT
>-|14|TRBJ1-5|-|TRBV6-4
CASSPSGGIQPQHF
TGTGCCAGCAGCCCCTCGGGGGGGATTCAGCCCCAGCATTTT
>-|15|TRBJ1-3|-|TRBV18
CASSPSGSSGNTIYF
TGTGCCAGCTCACCTTCCGGGAGCTCTGGAAACACCATATATTTT